These T cell receptor beta chains were read from a single sample in a study of naive and memory T cell subsets. Via MiXCR, TCRdb re-called the UMI-ligation and nested PCR reads, giving one row per CDR3 protein. Among 130,000 to 150,000 distinct CDR3 sequences, over 15% were seen once, and the ten largest hold roughly 0.13%. Source material: naive CD4+ T cells from blood. These receptors were taken from a human donor in good health. The CDR3 runs from the conserved cysteine through the conserved F or W. Each record gives: D gene, clone size, J gene, V gene, CDR3 protein, CDR3 DNA. The D gene is left open where the match is weak. For some rows the clone size is stated as once, few or many, or as a class when expanded; others skip it.

>-|-|TRBJ2-3|TRBV20-1
CSARVRGAADTQYF
TGCAGTGCTAGAGTCCGGGGGGCGGCAGATACGCAGTATTTT
>-|once|TRBJ1-2|TRBV29-1
CSVGLGNYGYTF
TGCAGCGTTGGGTTGGGTAACTATGGCTACACCTTC
>TRBD2|few|TRBJ2-5|TRBV20-1
CSASLPDGRKTQYF
TGCAGTGCTAGCCTTCCCGACGGGAGGAAGACCCAGTACTTC
>TRBD2|-|TRBJ2-1|TRBV29-1
CSVEDRAGLAGDSRKAEFF
TGCAGCGTTGAAGATCGGGCGGGACTAGCGGGAGACTCCCGAAAGGCTGAGTTCTTC
>-|few|TRBJ2-1|TRBV15
CATSRDGQTYNEQFF
TGTGCCACCAGCAGAGACGGACAGACCTACAATGAGCAGTTCTTC
>TRBD2|many|TRBJ2-7|TRBV3-1
CASSQGTSGMTWEQYF
TGTGCCAGCAGCCAAGGGACTAGCGGGATGACGTGGGAGCAGTACTTC
>-|few|TRBJ1-1|TRBV5-1
CASSLVDTEAFF
TGCGCCAGCAGCTTGGTGGACACTGAAGCTTTCTTT
>-|-|TRBJ2-7|TRBV28
CASRAPPLEQYF
TGTGCCAGCAGAGCACCCCCGCTCGAGCAGTACTTC
>-|-|TRBJ2-5|TRBV5-1
CASSSRLSRGTQYF
TGCGCCAGCAGCTCCCGTCTCTCCAGGGGGACCCAGTACTTC
>TRBD1|few|TRBJ1-5|TRBV20-1
CSARLKGTVGNQPQHF
TGCAGTGCTCGCTTGAAAGGGACAGTAGGCAATCAGCCCCAGCATTTT
>-|few|TRBJ2-4|TRBV5-6
CASSPASAKNIQYF
TGTGCCAGCAGCCCCGCTTCAGCCAAAAACATTCAGTACTTC
>TRBD2|-|TRBJ2-1|TRBV27
CASKGLLAGAHNEQFF
TGTGCCAGCAAAGGCCTACTAGCGGGAGCCCACAATGAGCAGTTCTTC
>TRBD2|few|TRBJ2-3|TRBV7-9
CASSLLRLAVSTDTQYF
TGTGCCAGCAGCTTATTAAGGCTAGCGGTTAGCACAGATACGCAGTATTTT
>-|-|TRBJ1-5|TRBV2
CASQGSNQPQHF
TGTGCCAGCCAGGGTAGCAATCAGCCCCAGCATTTT
>-|few|TRBJ2-2|TRBV7-9
CASSSYYRSFTGELFF
TGTGCCAGCAGCTCATATTACAGAAGTTTTACCGGGGAGCTGTTTTTT
>-|-|TRBJ2-5|TRBV5-1
CASSLVGFGGETQYF
TGCGCCAGCAGCTTGGTTGGCTTCGGAGGGGAGACCCAGTACTTC
>TRBD1|-|TRBJ1-2|TRBV12-3/TRBV12-4
CASSYRDRIYGYTF
TGTGCCAGCAGTTATCGGGACAGAATCTATGGCTACACCTTC
>-|-|TRBJ1-2|TRBV6-2/TRBV6-3
CASSQQGTISGYTF
TGTGCCAGCAGTCAACAAGGGACAATCAGTGGCTACACCTTC
>TRBD1|-|TRBJ1-4|TRBV18
CASSPGQAVAELFF
TGTGCCAGCTCACCGGGACAGGCGGTGGCGGAACTGTTTTTT
>-|few|TRBJ2-5|TRBV28
CASSPRGRRIQETQYF
TGTGCCAGCAGTCCCAGGGGCCGGCGGATTCAAGAGACCCAGTACTTC
>-|-|TRBJ2-1|TRBV20-1
CSARDFRGDYNEQFF
TGCAGTGCTAGAGATTTTCGCGGGGACTACAATGAGCAGTTCTTC
>-|few|TRBJ2-5|TRBV6-6
CASSSARGYETQYF
TGTGCCAGCAGTTCAGCCAGGGGATACGAGACCCAGTACTTC
>TRBD1|-|TRBJ2-5|TRBV4-3
CASSKNGQGHQETQYF
TGCGCCAGCAGCAAGAATGGACAGGGGCACCAAGAGACCCAGTACTTC
>TRBD1|few|TRBJ1-6|TRBV5-6
CASSSGTGNWPLHF
TGTGCCAGCAGCTCCGGGACAGGAAATTGGCCCCTCCACTTT
>-|-|TRBJ1-4|TRBV4-1
CASSPRSATNEKLFF
TGCGCCAGCAGCCCCCGGAGTGCAACTAATGAAAAACTGTTTTTT
>-|-|TRBJ2-6|TRBV29-1
CSVKQGSGANVLTF
TGCAGCGTTAAACAGGGATCTGGGGCCAACGTCCTGACTTTC
>-|few|TRBJ2-1|TRBV7-9
CASSLRGFGEQFF
TGTGCCAGCAGCTTACGGGGGTTTGGTGAGCAGTTCTTC
>-|-|TRBJ2-7|TRBV28
CASSYRTEIDLKQYF
TGTGCCAGCAGTTACCGGACCGAGATCGACCTAAAACAGTACTTC
>-|-|TRBJ1-1|TRBV29-1
CSVEPCGGTEAFF
TGCAGCGTTGAGCCCTGTGGGGGCACTGAAGCTTTCTTT
>-|-|TRBJ2-2|TRBV28
CASSPSGPGELFF
TGTGCCAGCAGTCCCTCAGGACCCGGGGAGCTGTTTTTT
>-|few|TRBJ2-1|TRBV11-2
CASSPGLLGNEQFF
TGTGCCAGCAGCCCAGGCCTCCTTGGGAATGAGCAGTTCTTC
>-|-|TRBJ2-3|TRBV29-1
CSVRGSGTDTQYF
TGCAGCGTACGAGGGAGTGGCACAGATACGCAGTATTTT
>-|-|TRBJ2-7|TRBV20-1
CSAHHAPGLYEQYF
TGCAGTGCTCACCACGCGCCCGGGTTGTACGAGCAGTACTTC
>-|-|TRBJ2-5|TRBV11-2
CASSRGLEETQYF
TGTGCCAGCAGCCGAGGACTTGAAGAGACCCAGTACTTC
>-|-|TRBJ2-7|TRBV18
CASSPPTYEQYF
TGTGCCAGCTCACCACCGACCTACGAGCAGTACTTC
>-|-|TRBJ1-1|TRBV7-3
CGTRVLGTEAFF
TGTGGGACCAGGGTTTTGGGGACTGAAGCTTTCTTT
>-|few|TRBJ2-3|TRBV20-1
CSAVEPYRAQYF
TGCAGTGCGGTCGAACCTTACCGGGCGCAGTATTTT
>TRBD1|few|TRBJ2-2|TRBV7-9
CASSSSGTANTGELFF
TGTGCCAGCAGCTCATCCGGGACAGCGAACACCGGGGAGCTGTTTTTT
>-|-|TRBJ1-4|TRBV5-4
CASSDPSGDEKLFF
TGTGCCAGCAGCGACCCTTCGGGAGACGAAAAACTGTTTTTT
>-|-|TRBJ1-6|TRBV4-2
CASSQEGKMDSPLHF
TGTGCCAGCAGCCAAGAAGGGAAAATGGATTCACCCCTCCACTTT
>TRBD2|-|TRBJ2-7|TRBV12-3/TRBV12-4
CASSSGTSGSAAYEQYF
TGTGCCAGCAGCTCCGGGACTAGCGGGAGTGCGGCCTACGAGCAGTACTTC
>-|few|TRBJ2-5|TRBV12-3/TRBV12-4
CASNPEGRSGQETQYF
TGTGCCAGCAACCCTGAGGGGAGGTCGGGCCAAGAGACCCAGTACTTC
>-|-|TRBJ2-3|TRBV6-2/TRBV6-3
CASSYGLPRGDTQYF
TGTGCCAGCAGTTACGGGCTCCCCCGGGGCGATACGCAGTATTTT
>-|few|TRBJ2-1|TRBV14
CASSQDTGTSYNEQFF
TGTGCCAGCAGCCAAGATACAGGGACCTCCTACAATGAGCAGTTCTTC
>-|few|TRBJ1-5|TRBV13
CASSYSGAYSNQPQHF
TGTGCCAGCAGTTATTCAGGGGCATATAGCAATCAGCCCCAGCATTTT
>TRBD1|few|TRBJ2-3|TRBV6-5
CASRDRGGTDTQYF
TGTGCCAGCAGAGACAGGGGGGGCACAGATACGCAGTATTTT
>-|few|TRBJ2-3|TRBV3-1
CASSPGVLGTQYF
TGTGCCAGCAGCCCCGGTGTGCTCGGTACGCAGTATTTT
>TRBD2|-|TRBJ2-5|TRBV20-1
CSASLRGLVWTQYF
TGCAGTGCTAGCCTCCGAGGACTAGTTTGGACCCAGTACTTC
>-|-|TRBJ2-1|TRBV11-2
CAGSPGRLYNEQFF
TGTGCCGGCAGCCCCGGACGACTTTACAATGAGCAGTTCTTC
>-|-|TRBJ2-3|TRBV20-1
CSARPITSTDTQYF
TGCAGTGCTAGACCCATAACTAGCACAGATACGCAGTATTTT